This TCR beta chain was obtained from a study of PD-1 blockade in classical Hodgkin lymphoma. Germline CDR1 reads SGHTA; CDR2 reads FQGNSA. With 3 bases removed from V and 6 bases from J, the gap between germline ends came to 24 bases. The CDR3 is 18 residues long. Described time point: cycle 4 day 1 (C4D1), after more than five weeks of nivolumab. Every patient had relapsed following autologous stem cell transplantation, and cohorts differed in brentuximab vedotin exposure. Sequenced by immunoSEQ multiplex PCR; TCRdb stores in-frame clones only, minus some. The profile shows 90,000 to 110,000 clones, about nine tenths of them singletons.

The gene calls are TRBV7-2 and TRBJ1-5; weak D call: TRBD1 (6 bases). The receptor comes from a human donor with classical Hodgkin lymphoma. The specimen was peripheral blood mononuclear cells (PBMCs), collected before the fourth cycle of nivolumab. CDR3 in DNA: TGTGCCAGCAGCTTTATACCGGGACACGGGGCGGCGGGTCAGCCCCAGCATTTT. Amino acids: CASSFIPGHGAAGQPQHF.